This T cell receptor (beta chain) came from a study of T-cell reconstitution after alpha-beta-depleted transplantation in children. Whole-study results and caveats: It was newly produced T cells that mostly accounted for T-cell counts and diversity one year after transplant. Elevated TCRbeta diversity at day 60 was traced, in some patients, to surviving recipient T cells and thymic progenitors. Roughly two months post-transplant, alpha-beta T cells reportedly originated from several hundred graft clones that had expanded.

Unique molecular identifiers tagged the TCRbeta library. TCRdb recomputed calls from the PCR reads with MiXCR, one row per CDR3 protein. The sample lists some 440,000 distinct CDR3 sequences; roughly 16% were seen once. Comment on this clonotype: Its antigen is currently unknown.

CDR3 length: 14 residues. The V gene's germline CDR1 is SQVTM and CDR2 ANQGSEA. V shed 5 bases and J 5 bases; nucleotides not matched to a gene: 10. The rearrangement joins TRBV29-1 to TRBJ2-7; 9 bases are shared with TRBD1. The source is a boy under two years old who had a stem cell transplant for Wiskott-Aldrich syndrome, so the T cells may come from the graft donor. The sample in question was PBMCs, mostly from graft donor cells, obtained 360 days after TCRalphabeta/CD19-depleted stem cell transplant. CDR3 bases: TGCAGCGTTACCTCGGACAGGGGATACGACGAGCAGTACTTC. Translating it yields CSVTSDRGYDEQYF.